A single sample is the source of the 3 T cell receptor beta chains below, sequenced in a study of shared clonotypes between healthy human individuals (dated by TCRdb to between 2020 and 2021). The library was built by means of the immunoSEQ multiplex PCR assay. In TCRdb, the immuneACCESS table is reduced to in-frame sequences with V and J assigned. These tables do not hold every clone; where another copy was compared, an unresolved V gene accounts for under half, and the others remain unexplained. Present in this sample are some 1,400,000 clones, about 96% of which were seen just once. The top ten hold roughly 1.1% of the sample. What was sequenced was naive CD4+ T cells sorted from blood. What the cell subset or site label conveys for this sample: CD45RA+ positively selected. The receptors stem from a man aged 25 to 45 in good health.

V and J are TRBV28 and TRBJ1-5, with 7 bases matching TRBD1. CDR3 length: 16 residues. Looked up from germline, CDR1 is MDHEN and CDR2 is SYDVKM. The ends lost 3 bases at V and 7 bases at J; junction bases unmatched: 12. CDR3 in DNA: TGTGCCAGCAGTTTCTTTCTGACAGGGTCAGGCCAGCCCCAGCATTTT. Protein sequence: CASSFFLTGSGQPQHF.

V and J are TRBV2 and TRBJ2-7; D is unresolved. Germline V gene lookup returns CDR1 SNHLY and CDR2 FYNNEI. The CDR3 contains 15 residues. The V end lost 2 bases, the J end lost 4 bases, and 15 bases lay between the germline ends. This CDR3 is CASSEPPPGRYEQYF. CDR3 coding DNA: TGTGCCAGCAGTGAACCCCCCCCTGGCAGATACGAGCAGTACTTC.

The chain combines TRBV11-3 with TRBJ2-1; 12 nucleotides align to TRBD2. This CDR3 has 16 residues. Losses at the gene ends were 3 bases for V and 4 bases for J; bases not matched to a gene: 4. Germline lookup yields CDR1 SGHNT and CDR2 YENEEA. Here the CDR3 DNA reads TGTGCCAGCAGCTTCGCCGGGACTAGCGGGTACAATGAGCAGTTCTTC. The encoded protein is CASSFAGTSGYNEQFF.